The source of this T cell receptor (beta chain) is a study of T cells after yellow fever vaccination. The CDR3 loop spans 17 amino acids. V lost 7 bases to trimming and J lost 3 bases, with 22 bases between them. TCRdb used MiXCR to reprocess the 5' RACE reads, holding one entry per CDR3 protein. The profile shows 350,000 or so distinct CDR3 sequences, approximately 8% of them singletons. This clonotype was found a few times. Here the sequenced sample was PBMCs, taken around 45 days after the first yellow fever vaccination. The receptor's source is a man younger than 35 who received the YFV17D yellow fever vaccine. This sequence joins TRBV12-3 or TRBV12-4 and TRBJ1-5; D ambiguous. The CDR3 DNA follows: TGTGCCAGCACGGCGGGCCCCTCTGGAGCACACAATCAGCCCCAGCATTTT. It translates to CASTAGPSGAHNQPQHF.